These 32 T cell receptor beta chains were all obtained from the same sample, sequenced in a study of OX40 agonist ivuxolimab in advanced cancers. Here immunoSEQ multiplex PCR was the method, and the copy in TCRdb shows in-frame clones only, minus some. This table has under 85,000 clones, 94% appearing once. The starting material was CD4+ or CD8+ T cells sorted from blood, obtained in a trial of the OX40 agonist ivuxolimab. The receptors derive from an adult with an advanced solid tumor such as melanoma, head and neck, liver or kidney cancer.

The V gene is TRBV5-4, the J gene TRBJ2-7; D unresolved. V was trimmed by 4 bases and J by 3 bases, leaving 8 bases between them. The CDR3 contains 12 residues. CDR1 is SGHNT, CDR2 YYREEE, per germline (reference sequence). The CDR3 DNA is TGTGCCAGCAGCACAGAGAACTACGAGCAGTACTTC. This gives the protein CASSTENYEQYF.

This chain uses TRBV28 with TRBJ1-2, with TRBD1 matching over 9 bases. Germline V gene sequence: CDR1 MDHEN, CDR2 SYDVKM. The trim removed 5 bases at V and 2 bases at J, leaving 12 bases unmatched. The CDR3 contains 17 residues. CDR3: CASSPQQGAPLNYGYTF. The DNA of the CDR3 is TGTGCCAGCAGTCCCCAACAGGGGGCCCCTTTAAACTATGGCTACACCTTC.

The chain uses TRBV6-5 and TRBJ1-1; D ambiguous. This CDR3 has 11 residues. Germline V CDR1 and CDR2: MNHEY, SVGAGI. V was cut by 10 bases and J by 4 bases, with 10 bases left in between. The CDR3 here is CATRVGTEAFF. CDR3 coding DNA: TGTGCCACCCGGGTGGGCACTGAAGCTTTCTTT.

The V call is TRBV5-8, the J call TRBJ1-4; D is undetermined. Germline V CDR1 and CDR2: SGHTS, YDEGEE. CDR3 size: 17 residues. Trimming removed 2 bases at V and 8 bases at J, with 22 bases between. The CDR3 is CASSFLGPGLRREKLFF. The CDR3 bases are TGTGCCAGCAGCTTTTTAGGCCCGGGCCTGAGAAGAGAAAAACTGTTTTTT.

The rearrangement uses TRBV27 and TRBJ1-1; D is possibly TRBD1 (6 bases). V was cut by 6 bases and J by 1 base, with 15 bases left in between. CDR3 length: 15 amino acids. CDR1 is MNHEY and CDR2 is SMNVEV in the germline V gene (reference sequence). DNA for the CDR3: TGTGCCAGCAGCCTAAACCCCAGGGGGAACACTGAAGCTTTCTTT. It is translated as CASSLNPRGNTEAFF.

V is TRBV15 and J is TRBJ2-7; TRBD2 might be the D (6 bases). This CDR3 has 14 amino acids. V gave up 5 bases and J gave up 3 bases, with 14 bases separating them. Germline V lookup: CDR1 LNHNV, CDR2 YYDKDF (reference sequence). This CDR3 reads CATSRGGAIYEQYF. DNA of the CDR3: TGTGCCACCAGCCGGGGAGGTGCTATCTACGAGCAGTACTTC.

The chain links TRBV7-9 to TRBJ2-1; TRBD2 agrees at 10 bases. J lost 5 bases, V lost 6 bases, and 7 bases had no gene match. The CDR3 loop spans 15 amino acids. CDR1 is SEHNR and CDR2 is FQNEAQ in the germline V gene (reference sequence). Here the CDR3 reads CASSLAGAPHNEQFF. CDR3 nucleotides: TGTGCCAGCAGTCTAGCGGGAGCGCCCCACAATGAGCAGTTCTTC.

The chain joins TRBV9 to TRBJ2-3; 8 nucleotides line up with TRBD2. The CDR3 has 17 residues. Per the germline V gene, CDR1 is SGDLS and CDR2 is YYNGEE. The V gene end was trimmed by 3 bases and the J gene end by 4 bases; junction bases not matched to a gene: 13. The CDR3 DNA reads TGTGCCAGCAGCGCCCACCCCGGGGGGGCCGGGGCAGATACGCAGTATTTT. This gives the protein CASSAHPGGAGADTQYF.

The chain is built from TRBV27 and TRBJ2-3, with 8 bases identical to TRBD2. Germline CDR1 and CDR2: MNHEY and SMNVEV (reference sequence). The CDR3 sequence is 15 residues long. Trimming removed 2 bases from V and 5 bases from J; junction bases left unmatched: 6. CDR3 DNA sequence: TGTGCCAGCAGTTTAACGGGGGGGCGAATAGATACGCAGTATTTT. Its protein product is CASSLTGGRIDTQYF.

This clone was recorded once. The CDR3 spells CASRTGFFSTDTQYF. In DNA, the CDR3 is TGTGCCAGCAGAACAGGGTTTTTTAGTACAGATACGCAGTATTTT. The chain links TRBV2 to TRBJ2-3; D may be TRBD1 (6 bases). Germline-derived CDR1 and CDR2 are SNHLY and FYNNEI. This CDR3 contains 15 residues. Deletions cut 6 bases from V and 3 bases from J, with 16 bases between. Together with reference TRBV2 and TRBJ2-3, the CDR3 gives the full variable domain: EPEVTQTPSHQVTQMGQEVILRCVPISNHLYFYWYRQILGQKVEFLVSFYNNEISEKSEIFDDQFSVERPDGSNFTLKIRSTKLEDSAMYFCASRTGFFSTDTQYFGPGTRLTVL.

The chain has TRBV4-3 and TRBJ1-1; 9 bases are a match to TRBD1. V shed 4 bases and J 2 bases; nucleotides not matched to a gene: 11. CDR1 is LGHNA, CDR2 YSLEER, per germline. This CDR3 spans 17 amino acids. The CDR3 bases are TGCGCCAGCAGCCCAACAGGGGGCCCACCGATTAACACTGAAGCTTTCTTT. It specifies CASSPTGGPPINTEAFF.

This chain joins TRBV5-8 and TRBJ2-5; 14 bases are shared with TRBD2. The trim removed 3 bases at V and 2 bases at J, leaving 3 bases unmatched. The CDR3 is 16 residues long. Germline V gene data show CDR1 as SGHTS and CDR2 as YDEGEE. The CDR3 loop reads CASSWGTSGSQETQYF. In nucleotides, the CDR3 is TGTGCCAGCAGCTGGGGGACTAGCGGGAGTCAAGAGACCCAGTACTTC. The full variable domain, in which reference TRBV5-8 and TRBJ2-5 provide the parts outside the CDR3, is EAGVTQSPTHLIKTRGQQATLRCSPISGHTSVYWYQQALGLGLQFLLWYDEGEERNRGNFPPRFSGRQFPNYSSELNVNALELEDSALYLCASSWGTSGSQETQYFGPGTRLLVL.

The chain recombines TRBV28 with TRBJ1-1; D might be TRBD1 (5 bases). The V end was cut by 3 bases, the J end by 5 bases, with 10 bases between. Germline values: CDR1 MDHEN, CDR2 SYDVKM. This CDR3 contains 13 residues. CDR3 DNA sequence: TGTGCCAGCAGTTTGGGGGGGTGGACTGAAGCTTTCTTT. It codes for CASSLGGWTEAFF.

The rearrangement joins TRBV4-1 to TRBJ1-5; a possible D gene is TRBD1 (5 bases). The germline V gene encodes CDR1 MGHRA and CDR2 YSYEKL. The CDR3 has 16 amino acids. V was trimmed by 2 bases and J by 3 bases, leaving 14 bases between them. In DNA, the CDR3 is TGCGCCAGCAGCCAATATCTAGGGGCCAACAATCAGCCCCAGCATTTT. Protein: CASSQYLGANNQPQHF.

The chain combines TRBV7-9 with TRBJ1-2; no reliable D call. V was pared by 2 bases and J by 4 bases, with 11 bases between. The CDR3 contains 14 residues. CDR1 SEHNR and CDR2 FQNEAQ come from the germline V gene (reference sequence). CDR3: CASSLYFGSYGYTF. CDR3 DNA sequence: TGTGCCAGCAGCTTATATTTCGGGAGCTATGGCTACACCTTC.

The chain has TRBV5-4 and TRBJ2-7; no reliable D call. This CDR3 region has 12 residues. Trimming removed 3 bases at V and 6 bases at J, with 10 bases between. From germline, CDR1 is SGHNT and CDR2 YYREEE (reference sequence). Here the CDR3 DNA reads TGTGCCAGCAGCTCCGGTTTCGCCGAGCAGTACTTC. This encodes CASSSGFAEQYF.

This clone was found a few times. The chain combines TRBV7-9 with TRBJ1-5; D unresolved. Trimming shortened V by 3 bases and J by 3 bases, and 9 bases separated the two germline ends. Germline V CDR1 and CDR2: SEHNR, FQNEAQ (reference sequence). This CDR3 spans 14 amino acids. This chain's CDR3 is CASSFGADNQPQHF. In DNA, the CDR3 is TGTGCCAGCAGCTTCGGCGCCGACAATCAGCCCCAGCATTTT.

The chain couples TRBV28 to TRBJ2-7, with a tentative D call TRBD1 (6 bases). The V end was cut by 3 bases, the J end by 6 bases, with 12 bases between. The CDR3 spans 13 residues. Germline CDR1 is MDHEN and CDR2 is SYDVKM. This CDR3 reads CASSFRTGSEQYF. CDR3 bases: TGTGCCAGCAGTTTCCGAACAGGGTCCGAGCAGTACTTC.

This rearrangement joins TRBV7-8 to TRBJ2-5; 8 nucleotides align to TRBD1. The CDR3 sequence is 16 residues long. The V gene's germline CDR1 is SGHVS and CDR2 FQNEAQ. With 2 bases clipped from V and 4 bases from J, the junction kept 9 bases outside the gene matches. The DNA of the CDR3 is TGTGCCAGCAGCTTATGGCACAGGGGGTCGGGAGAGACCCAGTACTTC. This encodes CASSLWHRGSGETQYF. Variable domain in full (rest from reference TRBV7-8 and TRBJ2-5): GAGVSQSPRYKVAKRGQDVALRCDPISGHVSLFWYQQALGQGPEFLTYFQNEAQLDKSGLPSDRFFAERPEGSVSTLKIQRTQQEDSAVYLCASSLWHRGSGETQYFGPGTRLLVL.

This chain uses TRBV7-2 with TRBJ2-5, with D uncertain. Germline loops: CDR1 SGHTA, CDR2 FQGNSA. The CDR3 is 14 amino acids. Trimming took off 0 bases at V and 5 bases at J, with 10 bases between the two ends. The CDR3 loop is CASSLATDWETQYF. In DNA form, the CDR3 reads TGTGCCAGCAGCTTAGCCACAGATTGGGAGACCCAGTACTTC.

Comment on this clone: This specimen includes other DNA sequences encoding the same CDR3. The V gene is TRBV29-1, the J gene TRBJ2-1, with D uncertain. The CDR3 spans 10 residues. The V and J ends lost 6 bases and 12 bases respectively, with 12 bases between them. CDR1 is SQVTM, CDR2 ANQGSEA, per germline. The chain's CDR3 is CSVFGLVQFF. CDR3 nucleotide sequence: TGCAGCGTCTTCGGGTTGGTGCAGTTCTTC.

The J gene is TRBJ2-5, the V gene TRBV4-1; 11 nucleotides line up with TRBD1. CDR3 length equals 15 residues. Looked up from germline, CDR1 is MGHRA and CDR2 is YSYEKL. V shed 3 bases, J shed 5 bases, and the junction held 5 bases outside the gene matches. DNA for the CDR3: TGCGCCAGCAGCCACTCGGACAGGGGGCAGGAGACCCAGTACTTC. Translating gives CASSHSDRGQETQYF.

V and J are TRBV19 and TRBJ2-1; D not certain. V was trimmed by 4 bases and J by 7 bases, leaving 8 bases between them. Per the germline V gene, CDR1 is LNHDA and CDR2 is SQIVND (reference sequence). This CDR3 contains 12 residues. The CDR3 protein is CASSTWSNEQFF. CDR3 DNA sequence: TGTGCCAGTAGTACATGGTCAAATGAGCAGTTCTTC.

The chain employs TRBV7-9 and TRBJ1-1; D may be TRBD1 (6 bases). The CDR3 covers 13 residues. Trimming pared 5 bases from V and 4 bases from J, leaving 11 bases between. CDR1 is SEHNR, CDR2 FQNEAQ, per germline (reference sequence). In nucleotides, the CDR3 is TGTGCCAGCAGCGTCGGGACACCCACTGAAGCTTTCTTT. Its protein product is CASSVGTPTEAFF.

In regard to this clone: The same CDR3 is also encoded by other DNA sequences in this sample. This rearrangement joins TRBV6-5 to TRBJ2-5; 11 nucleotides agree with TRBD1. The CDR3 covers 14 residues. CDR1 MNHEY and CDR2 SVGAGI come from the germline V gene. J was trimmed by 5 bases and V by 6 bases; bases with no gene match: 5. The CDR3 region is CASSLGTGGETQYF. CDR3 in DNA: TGTGCCAGCAGCCTCGGGACAGGGGGTGAGACCCAGTACTTC.

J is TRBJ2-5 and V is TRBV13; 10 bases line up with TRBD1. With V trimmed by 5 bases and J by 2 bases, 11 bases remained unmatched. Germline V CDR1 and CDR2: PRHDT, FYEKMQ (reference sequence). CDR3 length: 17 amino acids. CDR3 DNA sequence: TGTGCCAGCAGCCCAAAGGGACAGGGGCCAGGTCAAGAGACCCAGTACTTC. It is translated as CASSPKGQGPGQETQYF.

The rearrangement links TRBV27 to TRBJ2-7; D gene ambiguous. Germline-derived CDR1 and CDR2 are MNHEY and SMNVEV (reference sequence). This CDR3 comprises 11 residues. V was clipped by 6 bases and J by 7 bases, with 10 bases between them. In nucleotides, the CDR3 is TGTGCCAGCAGCCGAATGGGGGAGCAGTACTTC. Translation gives CASSRMGEQYF.

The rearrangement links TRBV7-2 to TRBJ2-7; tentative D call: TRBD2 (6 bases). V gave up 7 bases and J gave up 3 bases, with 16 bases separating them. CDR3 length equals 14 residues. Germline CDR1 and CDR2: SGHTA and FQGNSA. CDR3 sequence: CASTPPGLSYEQYF. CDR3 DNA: TGTGCCAGCACCCCCCCGGGACTTAGCTACGAGCAGTACTTC.

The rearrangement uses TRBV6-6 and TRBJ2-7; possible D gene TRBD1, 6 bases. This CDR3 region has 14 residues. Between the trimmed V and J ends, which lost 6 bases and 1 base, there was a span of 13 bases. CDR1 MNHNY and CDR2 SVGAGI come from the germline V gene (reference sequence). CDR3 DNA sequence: TGTGCCAGCAGCAGGGTGACAGGTTCCTACGAGCAGTACTTC. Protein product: CASSRVTGSYEQYF.

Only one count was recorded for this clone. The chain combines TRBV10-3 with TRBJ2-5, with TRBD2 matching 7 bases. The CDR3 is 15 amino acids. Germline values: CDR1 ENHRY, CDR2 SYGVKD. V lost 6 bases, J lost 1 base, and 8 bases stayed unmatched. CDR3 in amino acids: CAIRLDSGRQETQYF. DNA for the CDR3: TGTGCCATCAGGCTCGATAGCGGGCGCCAAGAGACCCAGTACTTC.

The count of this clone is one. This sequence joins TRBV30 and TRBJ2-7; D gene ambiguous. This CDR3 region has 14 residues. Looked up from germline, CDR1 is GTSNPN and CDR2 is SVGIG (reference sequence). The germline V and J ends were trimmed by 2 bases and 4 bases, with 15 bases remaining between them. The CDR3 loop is CAWSSPMRIYEQYF. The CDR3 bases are TGTGCCTGGAGTTCACCTATGAGGATATACGAGCAGTACTTC.

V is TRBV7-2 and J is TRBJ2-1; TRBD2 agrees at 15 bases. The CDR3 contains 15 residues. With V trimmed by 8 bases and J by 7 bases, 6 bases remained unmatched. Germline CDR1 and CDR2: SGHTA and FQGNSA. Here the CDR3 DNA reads TGTGCCAGCGGACTAGCGGGGGGGCCGGGGAATGAGCAGTTCTTC. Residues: CASGLAGGPGNEQFF.